This TCR beta chain was captured in a study of blood T cell repertoires in COVID-19. About the research overall: The United States, Italy and Spain provided the acute and convalescent COVID-19 samples. Sources were T cells, B-cell-depleted T cells, or PBMCs; the material itself was cDNA or gDNA.

Trimming took 4 bases from V and 3 from J; bases not matched to a gene: 4. The CDR3 contains 15 residues. Germline lookup yields CDR1 SGHVS and CDR2 FNYEAQ. Produced via immunoSEQ multiplex PCR; TCRdb's table is partial and in-frame only. Among roughly 250,000 clones listed, 88% were seen once. The receptor was derived from a woman in her thirties or forties who had recovered from COVID-19. The chain combines TRBV7-6 with TRBJ2-7, with 12 bases identical to TRBD2. Sequenced input: peripheral blood. CDR3 protein: CASSSELAGGYEQYF. The CDR3 DNA follows: TGTGCCAGCAGCTCCGAACTAGCGGGAGGCTACGAGCAGTACTTC.